Below, one T cell receptor (beta chain) is given with its context. Its antigen is currently unknown. The sample belongs to a study of T cell repertoires in cytomegalovirus infection. About the study: TCR beta signatures that were public indicated CMV infection and matching HLA type.

Study results and limitations: Cumulative frequency (of public TCR beta family members) identified carriers of CMV plus the relevant HLA. CMV-specific HLA-C-restricted TCR beta clonotypes dominated the ex vivo response.

TCRdb called the reads again in MiXCR, with one record for every CDR3 protein. The table includes approximately 200,000 distinct CDR3 sequences, 22% detected once. Sequences were obtained from CD8+ T cells from PBMCs. The receptor was derived from a human donor in good health (CMV status not recorded). Some clones in this sample may be carry-over from other donors' samples.

The CDR3 loop is CASSTTGSPGYTF. In DNA form, the CDR3 reads TGTGCCAGCAGTACTACAGGGTCCCCTGGCTACACCTTC. The V call is TRBV7-9, the J call TRBJ1-2, with D perhaps TRBD1 (6 bases). The CDR3 has 13 amino acids. Germline V gene sequence: CDR1 SEHNR, CDR2 FQNEAQ (reference sequence). The ends were cut back, 6 bases at V and 7 bases at J, with 15 bases in the middle.